What follows is one TCR beta chain and its context. Assay: immunoSEQ multiplex PCR; the TCRdb copy retains only in-frame clones and omits some. The sample shows roughly 240,000 clones, approximately 86% of them seen only once. These data belong to a study of blood T cell repertoires in COVID-19. The wider study: The origin of the acute and convalescent COVID-19 samples was the United States, Italy and Spain. Nucleic acid was either cDNA or gDNA, and it came from T cells, B-cell-depleted T cells, or PBMCs.

The V and J ends lost 4 bases and 3 bases respectively, with 3 bases between them. This CDR3 contains 12 residues. Germline CDR1 and CDR2: MNHEY and SVGAGI. V gene TRBV6-5 combines with J gene TRBJ2-2; D is uncertain. The origin of this receptor is a woman in her twenties or thirties who had recovered from COVID-19. The sequenced material came from peripheral blood. The CDR3 bases are TGTGCCAGCAGTTCGTACACCGGGGAGCTGTTTTTT. The encoded protein is CASSSYTGELFF.